The 23 T cell receptor beta chains reported below all come from one sample, sequenced in a study of molecular identifiers for immune sequencing clone quantification. TCRdb reprocessed the PCR reads via MiXCR and lists one record per CDR3 protein. The table has about 100,000 distinct CDR3 sequences, roughly a third seen once; the top ten hold roughly 4.2%. The source material was naive CD8+ T cells from blood, with Jurkat cell RNA spiked in. Subset denoted: FACS-sorted CD8+CD4-CCR7+CD45RA+ naive T cells. These receptors were obtained from a human donor in good health. Some libraries in this study had Jurkat cell RNA spiked in.

The chain carries TRBV6-6 and TRBJ2-3, with 7 positions matching TRBD2. CDR1 is MNHNY and CDR2 is SVGAGI in the germline V gene (reference sequence). CDR3 length equals 15 residues. V trimming: 7 bases; J trimming: 2 bases; junction bases outside the gene matches: 9. In DNA form, the CDR3 reads TGTGCCAGCACCGGGACTAAGATTACCACAGATACGCAGTATTTT. It is translated as CASTGTKITTDTQYF.

The chain has TRBV12-3 or TRBV12-4 and TRBJ2-3; D gene ambiguous. V gave up 1 base and J gave up 1 base, with 9 bases separating them. The CDR3 covers 15 residues. CDR3 loop: CASSLGGLGTDTQYF. The DNA of the CDR3 is TGTGCCAGCAGTTTAGGGGGATTGGGCACAGATACGCAGTATTTT.

This clonotype was detected a few times. This chain uses TRBV28 with TRBJ2-7; no clear D. This CDR3 spans 13 amino acids. Germline lookup yields CDR1 MDHEN and CDR2 SYDVKM. Trimming shortened V by 4 bases and J by 1 base, and 8 bases separated the two germline ends. The CDR3 sequence is CASSYMISYEQYF. In DNA form, the CDR3 reads TGTGCCAGCAGTTACATGATATCCTACGAGCAGTACTTC.

This clonotype was seen ten or more times. The J gene is TRBJ2-2, the V gene TRBV20-1; D is perhaps TRBD1 or TRBD2 (5 bases each). Deletions cut 0 bases from V and 0 bases from J, with 14 bases between. The germline V gene has CDR1 DFQATT and CDR2 SNEGSKA (reference sequence). The CDR3 consists of 17 residues. CDR3 DNA sequence: TGCAGTGCTAGAGATCAGGGAGCAGGTTCGAACACCGGGGAGCTGTTTTTT. It specifies CSARDQGAGSNTGELFF.

The chain employs TRBV28 and TRBJ2-7; D is ambiguous. From germline, CDR1 is MDHEN and CDR2 SYDVKM. The CDR3 loop spans 16 amino acids. V lost 4 bases and J lost 2, with 18 bases in between. This CDR3 is CASSSPRAKAPYEQYF. Here the CDR3 DNA reads TGTGCCAGCAGTTCTCCCCGGGCCAAGGCTCCCTACGAGCAGTACTTC.

A remark on this clonotype: Given a much more abundant clone one base away, this may be a read error. In this CDR3 the conserved last residue, phenylalanine or tryptophan, is missing, so a read error is likely. The genes are TRBV13 and TRBJ2-2; unclear D gene. Trimming took off 1 base at V and 3 bases at J, with 12 bases between the two ends. The CDR3 runs to 16 residues. Per germline, CDR1 PRHDT and CDR2 FYEKMQ (reference sequence). CDR3 DNA: TGTGCCAGCAGCTTAGAAGGGCTACAGTACACCGGGGAGCTGTTTTTA. This sequence encodes CASSLEGLQYTGELFL.

The chain uses TRBV6-2 or TRBV6-3 and TRBJ2-5, with 12 nucleotides matching TRBD2. After removal of 6 bases from V and 5 bases from J, the junction contained 10 bases not matched to a gene. The CDR3 extends over 16 amino acids. In germline, CDR1 is MNHEY, CDR2 SVGEGT. The CDR3 here is CASSRRLAGEKETQYF. DNA of the CDR3: TGTGCCAGCAGCCGTCGACTAGCGGGAGAGAAGGAGACCCAGTACTTC.

This clonotype came up many times. The genes are TRBV7-8 and TRBJ2-7, with D unresolved. The CDR3 extends over 13 amino acids. Trimming removed 8 bases at V and 4 bases at J, with 15 bases between. Germline V gene lookup returns CDR1 SGHVS and CDR2 FQNEAQ. The CDR3 here is CASASPPSYEQYF. The CDR3 DNA reads as TGTGCCAGCGCGTCCCCTCCTTCGTACGAGCAGTACTTC.

Ten or more counts support this clonotype. This rearrangement joins TRBV19 to TRBJ1-1, with D maybe TRBD1 (6 bases). Trimming took off 6 bases at V and 2 bases at J, with 16 bases between the two ends. The CDR3 extends over 15 amino acids. The germline CDR1 and CDR2 sequences are LNHDA and SQIVND (reference sequence). The CDR3 spells CASSPPQDSNTEAFF. Here the CDR3 DNA reads TGTGCCAGTAGCCCCCCCCAGGACAGTAACACTGAAGCTTTCTTT.

This clonotype was counted a few times. The V and J genes are TRBV11-2 and TRBJ2-3; TRBD2 aligns across 12 bases. V shed 4 bases, J shed 1 base, and the junction held 6 bases outside the gene matches. Germline assignment: CDR1 SGHAT and CDR2 FQNNGV. This CDR3 region has 17 residues. CDR3 region: CASSYLAGGGRTDTQYF. The CDR3 DNA follows: TGTGCCAGCAGCTACCTAGCGGGAGGGGGGCGCACAGATACGCAGTATTTT.

Ten or more counts support this clonotype. This chain uses TRBV7-2 with TRBJ2-4; the D is unclear. The CDR3 is 13 amino acids. V lost 5 bases and J lost 2, with 7 bases in between. From germline, CDR1 is SGHTA and CDR2 FQGNSA. As DNA, the CDR3 is TGTGCCAGCAGCCGCCGGACCAAAAACATTCAGTACTTC. Protein product: CASSRRTKNIQYF.

For this clonotype: A junction boundary mismatches the germline segment, possibly from a read error. J is TRBJ2-1 and V is TRBV28; 12 positions agree with TRBD2. Per germline, CDR1 MDHEN and CDR2 SYDVKM. This CDR3 spans 19 amino acids. The CDR3 coding sequence is TGTGCCAGCAGTACCCGGTGGGCTAGCGGGAGGGCCTCCGACAATGAGCAGTTCTTC. As protein: CASSTRWASGRASDNEQFF.

This chain connects TRBV2 to TRBJ1-5; no firm D call. Between the trimmed V and J ends, which lost 1 base and 1 base, there was a span of 8 bases. This CDR3 has 15 amino acids. Germline V lookup: CDR1 SNHLY, CDR2 FYNNEI. The CDR3 sequence is CASSEDYGSNQPQHF. The DNA for the CDR3 is TGTGCCAGCAGTGAAGACTACGGGAGCAATCAGCCCCAGCATTTT. The full variable domain, with the rest looked up from reference TRBV2 and TRBJ1-5, is EPEVTQTPSHQVTQMGQEVILRCVPISNHLYFYWYRQILGQKVEFLVSFYNNEISEKSEIFDDQFSVERPDGSNFTLKIRSTKLEDSAMYFCASSEDYGSNQPQHFGDGTRLSIL.

The gene calls are TRBV12-3 or TRBV12-4 and TRBJ2-2; 9 nucleotides match TRBD2. The CDR3 sequence is 17 residues long. Unmatched junction bases numbered 18, after V lost 9 bases and J lost 7 bases. DNA of the CDR3: TGTGCCAGTCTAGCGGGAACGAGAGACATATCTTACGGGGAGCTGTTTTTT. Amino acid sequence: CASLAGTRDISYGELFF.

J is TRBJ2-7 and V is TRBV3-1, with D perhaps matching TRBD1 (5 bases). Germline values: CDR1 LGHDT, CDR2 YNNKEL (reference sequence). The V and J ends lost 2 bases and 2 bases respectively, with 10 bases between them. This CDR3 contains 14 residues. CDR3 amino acids: CASSQSQGTYEQYF. The CDR3 nucleotides read TGTGCCAGCAGCCAATCCCAGGGAACCTACGAGCAGTACTTC.

About this clonotype itself: A much larger clone differs from this one at a single base, so this may be a read error. The chain joins TRBV7-6 to TRBJ1-1; D uncertain. The germline gives CDR1 SGHVS, CDR2 FNYEAQ. The V end was cut by 1 base, the J end by 9 bases, with 9 bases between. The CDR3 is 12 residues long. Here the CDR3 reads CASSLDPTQAFF. The CDR3 region has the DNA TGTGCCAGCAGCTTAGACCCGACCCAAGCTTTCTTT.

This clonotype was found once. The J gene is TRBJ2-3, the V gene TRBV5-6, with D uncertain. The CDR3 has 15 residues. Trimming pared 3 bases from V and 2 bases from J, leaving 13 bases between. CDR1 SGHDT and CDR2 YYEEEE come from the germline V gene. The CDR3 here is CASSWTGVYTDTQYF. Written as DNA, the CDR3 is TGTGCCAGCAGCTGGACCGGAGTTTACACAGATACGCAGTATTTT.

This clonotype appeared once. V usage is TRBV7-6 and J usage is TRBJ1-1; D is unresolved. The CDR3 contains 15 residues. Germline CDR1 is SGHVS and CDR2 is FNYEAQ. With 0 bases removed from V and 0 bases from J, the gap between germline ends came to 8 bases. CDR3: CASSLAVLMNTEAFF. CDR3 in DNA: TGTGCCAGCAGCTTAGCTGTCCTCATGAACACTGAAGCTTTCTTT.

The chain links TRBV9 to TRBJ2-2, with D perhaps matching TRBD1 or TRBD2 (5 bases each). Trimming shortened V by 1 base and J by 5 bases, and 18 bases separated the two germline ends. This CDR3 is built from 17 residues. CDR1 is SGDLS, CDR2 YYNGEE, per germline. Here the CDR3 reads CASSVPGTGKGTGELFF. CDR3 DNA sequence: TGTGCCAGCAGCGTACCCGGGACCGGTAAGGGTACCGGGGAGCTGTTTTTT.

The chain joins TRBV13 to TRBJ2-3; 9 bases match TRBD2. The germline V gene has CDR1 PRHDT and CDR2 FYEKMQ (reference sequence). J gave up 2 bases and V 5 bases, and 2 bases lay outside the gene matches. CDR3 length: 14 amino acids. This CDR3 reads CASSSGRYTDTQYF. CDR3 nucleotides: TGTGCCAGCAGCAGCGGGAGGTACACAGATACGCAGTATTTT.

The rearrangement joins TRBV6-1 to TRBJ2-7; D unclear. The germline V gene has CDR1 MNHNS and CDR2 SASEGT. Trimming left V 1 base short and J 1 base short, with 8 bases between. The CDR3 is made up of 14 amino acids. The DNA for the CDR3 is TGTGCCAGCAGTGAAGTAGGCGGATCCTACGAGCAGTACTTC. This codes for CASSEVGGSYEQYF.

This clonotype turned up a few times. The junction departs from germline at one end; a sequencing error may be responsible. The chain couples TRBV7-2 to TRBJ2-1, with D tentatively TRBD2 (5 bases). Germline V gives CDR1 SGHTA, CDR2 FQGNSA. The CDR3 has 18 amino acids. The chain's CDR3 is CASNLLLVAQSSYNEQFF. DNA of the CDR3: TGTGCCAGCAACTTATTGTTGGTAGCGCAAAGCTCCTACAATGAGCAGTTCTTC.

As regards this clonotype: This is likely a read error, given that the CDR3 carries no conserved phenylalanine or tryptophan at its end. The chain carries TRBV20-1 and TRBJ1-5; D gene ambiguous. Germline CDR1 DFQATT, CDR2 SNEGSKA (reference sequence). The CDR3 covers 13 residues. The CDR3 coding sequence is TGCGGTGTCCCCAGAGCAGACAATCAGCCCCAGCATATT. Translation gives CGVPRADNQPQHI.